Listed below are T cell receptor beta chains from one sample, sequenced in a study of blood T cell repertoires in COVID-19. Using immunoSEQ multiplex PCR, the repertoire was profiled, and TCRdb retains in-frame clones only, with some absent. Of 130,000 or so clones in the sample, 81% were seen once. The specimen was peripheral blood. These TCRs come from a woman aged 60-75 years with active or convalescent COVID-19. CDR3s include the opening cysteine and the closing phenylalanine or tryptophan. A D gene is named only where the DNA matches it firmly. Clone sizes are given selectively: once, few, many, or a class where the clone is expanded.

15 | TRBJ2-7 | TRBV5-1 | NA | NA | TGCGCCAGCAAACCCATGCCCGGGGAGGACTACGAGCAGTACTTC | CASKPMPGEDYEQYF
12 | TRBJ1-1 | TRBV7-9 | NA | NA | TGTGCCAGCAGCTTAGTAAACACTGAAGCTTTCTTT | CASSLVNTEAFF
15 | TRBJ2-2 | TRBV10-2 | NA | NA | TGCGCCAGCAGTCTCAGGGGTAGCAACACCGGGGAGCTGTTTTTT | CASSLRGSNTGELFF
14 | TRBJ1-5 | TRBV7-2 | NA | NA | TGTGCCAGCAGCTTTATCCCGGGGAATCAGCCCCAGCATTTT | CASSFIPGNQPQHF
13 | TRBJ2-5 | TRBV29-1 | NA | NA | TGCAGCGTTGTTCGGGGGTACCAAGAGACCCAGTACTTC | CSVVRGYQETQYF
14 | TRBJ2-1 | TRBV19 | NA | medium-sized | TGTGCCAGTACCCCAGGTGGGAGCTACAATGAGCAGTTCTTC | CASTPGGSYNEQFF
13 | TRBJ2-7 | TRBV5-4 | TRBD1 | once | TGTGCCAGCAGCTCGGACAGGGATGGCGAGCAGTACTTC | CASSSDRDGEQYF
13 | TRBJ2-3 | TRBV10-2 | NA | NA | TGCGCCAGCAGAACAGGGTCCACAGATACGCAGTATTTT | CASRTGSTDTQYF
15 | TRBJ2-1 | TRBV10-3 | TRBD2 | NA | TGTGCCATCAGTGGGACTAGAGGGTTTCACAATGAGCAGTTCTTC | CAISGTRGFHNEQFF
15 | TRBJ2-3 | TRBV10-3 | TRBD2 | NA | TGTGCCATCAGTGAGGGTAGCGGGGCCACAGATACGCAGTATTTT | CAISEGSGATDTQYF
15 | TRBJ2-1 | TRBV6-5 | NA | NA | TGTGCCAGCAGCGGAAAGCGAGCGGGTGAGGGGGAGCAGTTCTTC | CASSGKRAGEGEQFF
15 | TRBJ1-1 | TRBV27 | TRBD1 | NA | TGTGCCAGCAGTACGACAGGGAAAAGGGACACTGAAGCTTTCTTT | CASSTTGKRDTEAFF
16 | TRBJ2-7 | TRBV18 | TRBD2 | NA | TGTGCCAGCTCACCCGTGACTAGCGGGAAAAAATTGGGGCAGTACTTC | CASSPVTSGKKLGQYF
13 | TRBJ1-2 | TRBV7-3 | NA | NA | TGTGCCAGCAGCCCCCGACAGAACTATGGCTACACCTTC | CASSPRQNYGYTF
17 | TRBJ1-5 | TRBV10-3 | NA | NA | TGTGCCATCAGTGAATCGGGTGGTCAGGGTGGCAATCAGCCCCAGCATTTT | CAISESGGQGGNQPQHF
15 | TRBJ1-6 | TRBV6-1 | NA | NA | TGTGCCAGCAGTGACCGGGATCTGTATAATTCACCCCTCCACTTT | CASSDRDLYNSPLHF
15 | TRBJ2-1 | TRBV7-2 | NA | NA | TGTGCCAGCAGCTTTTCGGGATCGGACCACAATGAGCAGTTCTTC | CASSFSGSDHNEQFF
14 | TRBJ1-1 | TRBV24-1 | TRBD1 | NA | TGTGCCACCAGTGTCCGACAGGGCGAAGGCGGGACTTTCTTT | CATSVRQGEGGTFF
18 | TRBJ2-7 | TRBV23-1 | TRBD2 | NA | TGCGCCAGCAGTCAATCCGTCGGGGGGGCAGGGGTTTCCTACGAGCAGTACTTC | CASSQSVGGAGVSYEQYF
16 | TRBJ2-2 | TRBV7-8 | NA | NA | TGTGCCAGCAGCCGTTTTGGCAGGCGGAACACCGGGGAGCTGTTTTTT | CASSRFGRRNTGELFF
16 | TRBJ2-5 | TRBV10-3 | NA | NA | TGTGCCATCAGTGAGTTTTGGGGTGCGGGGGCAGAGACCCAGTACTTC | CAISEFWGAGAETQYF
14 | TRBJ1-3 | TRBV5-1 | NA | NA | TGCGCCAGCAGCTTGGGTTCGTCTGGAAACACCATATATTTT | CASSLGSSGNTIYF
15 | TRBJ2-7 | TRBV5-1 | NA | NA | TGCGCCAGCAGCTTGGAGGGTAGCGCCGAAGGGGAGCAGTACTTC | CASSLEGSAEGEQYF
15 | TRBJ1-2 | TRBV4-1 | NA | NA | TGCGCCAGCAGCTTCGGACATACCTCATTTTGGGGCTACACCTTC | CASSFGHTSFWGYTF
16 | TRBJ2-1 | TRBV30 | TRBD2 | NA | TGTGCCTGGAGTGCAGAGCTCCTAGCGGGAGAGGGCGAGCAGTTCTTC | CAWSAELLAGEGEQFF
15 | TRBJ1-2 | TRBV23-1 | NA | NA | TGCGCCAGCAGTCAATCTGCGGGGGATAACTATGGCTACACCTTC | CASSQSAGDNYGYTF
17 | TRBJ2-5 | TRBV19 | TRBD1 | NA | TGTGCCAGTAGTATTTCTGGGACAGGGGGCAATCGAGAGACCCAGTACTTC | CASSISGTGGNRETQYF
15 | TRBJ2-2 | TRBV21-1 | NA | few | TGTGCCAGCAAATTGAGGGCAGGGGGCGGAGGGGAGCTGTTTTTT | CASKLRAGGGGELFF
14 | TRBJ1-2 | TRBV11-2 | NA | NA | TGTGCCAGCAGCTTTTCGTGGAGGGATCCTGGCTACACCTTC | CASSFSWRDPGYTF
14 | TRBJ2-5 | TRBV29-1 | TRBD2 | NA | TGCAGCGTTGATCCTAGCGGGGGCCAAGAGACCCAGTACTTC | CSVDPSGGQETQYF
14 | TRBJ2-3 | TRBV7-3 | NA | NA | TGTGCCAGCAGCTTATCTCGGGGCACAGATACGCAGTATTTT | CASSLSRGTDTQYF
14 | TRBJ2-3 | TRBV9 | NA | NA | TGTGCCAGCAGCGTGCTAGCTTTGGCAGATACGCAGTATTTT | CASSVLALADTQYF
15 | TRBJ2-1 | TRBV5-1 | TRBD2 | NA | TGCGCCAGCAGTTCCGGGACTAGCGGGAGTTATGAGCAGTTCTTC | CASSSGTSGSYEQFF
16 | TRBJ2-3 | TRBV24-1 | TRBD2 | once | TGTGCCACCAGTGATTTTAGCGGGAATAGCACAGATACGCAGTATTTT | CATSDFSGNSTDTQYF
15 | TRBJ1-3 | TRBV9 | TRBD1 | NA | TGTGCCAGCAGCGTCAGGGGGCTTCATGGAAACACCATATATTTT | CASSVRGLHGNTIYF
14 | TRBJ2-1 | TRBV6-5 | NA | NA | TGTGCCAGCAGTTACTTCGAATCTCCCGGTGAGCAGTTCTTC | CASSYFESPGEQFF
18 | TRBJ1-1 | TRBV3-1/TRBV3-2 | TRBD1 | NA | TGTGCCAGCAGCCAAGATATACCAGGGGGTGCGCTGGACACTGAAGCTTTCTTT | CASSQDIPGGALDTEAFF
15 | TRBJ1-5 | TRBV19 | TRBD1 | NA | TGTGCCAGTAGTACGGACAGGTCGCTAGGTCAGCCCCAGCATTTT | CASSTDRSLGQPQHF
16 | TRBJ1-4 | TRBV28 | TRBD1 | NA | TGTGCCAGCACCCAAAGGGGCCGGGACAGTCTTGAAAAACTGTTTTTT | CASTQRGRDSLEKLFF
16 | TRBJ1-1 | TRBV2 | NA | few | TGTGCCAGCAGAGGTTTCGGACAGCACTCAACACTAGAAGCTTTCTTT | CASRGFGQHSTLEAFF
14 | TRBJ2-1 | TRBV7-9 | TRBD1 | NA | TGTGCCAGCAGCTTAGCGGACAGGAGAGATGAGCAGTTCTTC | CASSLADRRDEQFF
17 | TRBJ1-5 | TRBV25-1 | TRBD1 | NA | TGTGCCAGCAGTGGGAGACAGGGGGGGGATAGCAATCAGCCCCAGCATTTT | CASSGRQGGDSNQPQHF
13 | TRBJ1-1 | TRBV19 | NA | NA | TGTGCCAAAAACAGGGATTTAGACGCTGAAGCTTTCTTT | CAKNRDLDAEAFF